The rows below give T cell receptor beta chains drawn from one sample of a study of control samples from healthy donors and cancer patients. This table comes from immunoSEQ multiplex PCR, and its TCRdb copy is limited to in-frame clones, with some not included. In the table there are around 170,000 clones, approximately 90% of which are singletons. Input material: blood. All receptors come from a woman aged 25 to 39 in good health. CDR3s include the opening cysteine and the closing phenylalanine or tryptophan. A D gene is named only where the DNA matches it firmly. Only some rows state a clone size, as once, few, many or a class for expanded clones.

.,TRBV4-1,TRBJ1-4,.,CASSQGQVLEKLFF,TGCGCCAGCAGCCAAGGGCAGGTGCTTGAAAAACTGTTTTTT
.,TRBV28,TRBJ1-1,.,CASSLGGLNEAFF,TGTGCCAGCAGTTTAGGGGGGCTAAATGAAGCTTTCTTT
.,TRBV28,TRBJ2-2,.,CASSFEENTGELFF,TGTGCCAGCAGTTTCGAGGAGAACACCGGGGAGCTGTTTTTT
.,TRBV6-4,TRBJ2-1,TRBD2,CASSTGLAGDEQFF,TGTGCCAGCAGTACGGGACTAGCGGGAGATGAGCAGTTCTTC
.,TRBV27,TRBJ2-3,.,CASSLLSQANTQYF,TGTGCCAGCAGTTTATTAAGCCAGGCCAATACGCAGTATTTT
.,TRBV29-1,TRBJ1-1,.,CSVEPPLGQTNTEAFF,TGCAGCGTTGAACCCCCGCTAGGACAGACGAACACTGAAGCTTTCTTT
.,TRBV3-1/TRBV3-2,TRBJ2-1,TRBD1,CASSPRPQGVSNEQFF,TGTGCCAGCAGCCCGAGACCACAGGGGGTCAGCAATGAGCAGTTCTTC
.,TRBV7-6,TRBJ1-4,.,CASSPLGGGTNEKLFF,TGTGCCAGCAGCCCCCTGGGCGGGGGAACTAATGAAAAACTGTTTTTT
.,TRBV7-8,TRBJ2-1,.,CASSYRVADYYNEQFF,TGTGCCAGCAGCTACCGAGTAGCGGATTACTACAATGAGCAGTTCTTC
.,TRBV7-5,TRBJ2-3,.,CVRSSQGKEKSTDTQYF,TGTGTCAGAAGCTCTCAAGGAAAAGAAAAGAGCACAGATACGCAGTATTTT
.,TRBV10-3,TRBJ1-3,TRBD1,CAISETGVGTGNTIYF,TGTGCCATCAGTGAGACAGGGGTCGGGACTGGAAACACCATATATTTT
.,TRBV5-1,TRBJ2-7,TRBD2,CASSSRDYSYEQYF,TGCGCCAGCAGCAGCCGGGACTACTCCTACGAGCAGTACTTC
.,TRBV5-6,TRBJ1-2,.,CASSLRGLGANYGYTF,TGTGCCAGCAGCCTTCGGGGTTTGGGAGCTAACTATGGCTACACCTTC
.,TRBV3-1/TRBV3-2,TRBJ2-5,.,CASSQVATRGGQETQYF,TGTGCCAGCAGCCAAGTGGCCACTAGAGGGGGCCAAGAGACCCAGTACTTC
once,TRBV19,TRBJ2-1,TRBD2,CASSPTSGFYNEQFF,TGTGCCAGTAGCCCGACTAGCGGGTTCTACAATGAGCAGTTCTTC
.,TRBV4-3,TRBJ2-1,TRBD2,CASSFSGSGYYNEQFF,TGCGCCAGCAGCTTTAGCGGGAGTGGCTACTACAATGAGCAGTTCTTC
.,TRBV4-3,TRBJ2-3,.,CASSQEWSYSRITDTQYF,TGCGCCAGCAGCCAAGAATGGAGTTACTCCCGGATCACAGATACGCAGTATTTT
.,TRBV19,TRBJ1-4,.,CASSIVRTTNEKLFF,TGTGCCAGTAGTATAGTCAGGACTACTAATGAAAAACTGTTTTTT
.,TRBV5-1,TRBJ2-5,.,CASSLSGEETQYF,TGCGCCAGCAGCTTAAGTGGGGAAGAGACCCAGTACTTC
.,TRBV27,TRBJ2-1,TRBD2,CASSFIIGTSGSNEQFF,TGTGCCAGCAGTTTTATAATAGGCACTAGCGGGAGTAATGAGCAGTTCTTC
.,TRBV4-1,TRBJ1-3,TRBD1,CASSRNRGGGNTIYF,TGCGCCAGCAGCCGAAACAGGGGTGGAGGAAACACCATATATTTT
.,TRBV4-1,TRBJ1-2,.,CASSNPGSYYGYTF,TGCGCCAGCAGCAATCCGGGATCCTACTATGGCTACACCTTC
.,TRBV2,TRBJ1-5,.,CASRREWNKKPQHF,TGTGCCAGCCGCAGGGAATGGAATAAGAAGCCCCAGCATTTT
.,TRBV3-1/TRBV3-2,TRBJ2-7,.,CASSQESGNHEQYF,TGTGCCAGCAGCCAAGAGTCAGGGAACCACGAGCAGTACTTC
.,TRBV28,TRBJ2-2,.,CASSLPGVTGELFF,TGTGCCAGCAGTTTACCCGGAGTCACCGGGGAGCTGTTTTTT
.,TRBV19,TRBJ1-3,.,CASTTGGYSGNTIYF,TGTGCCAGTACCACGGGCGGGTACTCTGGAAACACCATATATTTT
.,TRBV9,TRBJ1-1,.,CASSVTGNTEAFF,TGTGCCAGCAGCGTGACAGGGAACACTGAAGCTTTCTTT
.,TRBV7-9,TRBJ2-7,.,CASSHRDTFSYEQYF,TGTGCCAGCAGCCACCGGGACACCTTCTCCTACGAGCAGTACTTC
once,TRBV7-8,TRBJ1-6,TRBD1,CASSTRTGLLNNSPLHF,TGTGCCAGCAGCACACGGACAGGCCTATTGAATAATTCACCCCTCCACTTT
.,TRBV5-4,TRBJ2-7,.,CASSYLTLPETWPYEQYF,TGTGCCAGCAGCTACCTAACACTCCCGGAGACTTGGCCCTACGAGCAGTACTTC
.,TRBV2,TRBJ1-1,.,CASRNEGNTEAFF,TGTGCCAGCAGGAATGAAGGGAACACTGAAGCTTTCTTT
.,TRBV19,TRBJ1-5,.,CASSTAVYSNQPQHF,TGTGCCAGTAGTACGGCCGTATATAGCAATCAGCCCCAGCATTTT
.,TRBV27,TRBJ2-7,.,CASSPQGYRYEQYF,TGTGCCAGCAGTCCGCAGGGGTACAGGTACGAGCAGTACTTC
.,TRBV4-2,TRBJ1-5,.,CASSQSNQPQHF,TGTGCCAGCAGCCAGAGCAATCAGCCCCAGCATTTT
.,TRBV4-2,TRBJ2-7,TRBD1,CASSHAGTGAYEQYF,TGTGCCAGCAGCCACGCCGGGACAGGGGCCTACGAGCAGTACTTC
.,TRBV5-1,TRBJ1-1,.,CASSFEQDLGEAFF,TGCGCCAGCAGCTTTGAACAGGACCTTGGTGAAGCTTTCTTT
.,TRBV7-8,TRBJ2-7,.,CASSLAPYHYEQYF,TGTGCCAGCAGCTTAGCCCCCTATCACTACGAGCAGTACTTC
once,TRBV7-9,TRBJ1-1,.,CASSTRGLVLPLEAFF,TGTGCCAGCAGCACCCGGGGCTTGGTGCTTCCACTTGAAGCTTTCTTT
.,TRBV2,TRBJ2-7,.,CASSDGGTYEQYF,TGTGCCAGCAGTGATGGGGGTACCTACGAGCAGTACTTC
once,TRBV4-3,TRBJ2-1,TRBD2,CASSQVPGGSSYNEQFF,TGCGCCAGCAGCCAAGTCCCCGGCGGGAGTTCCTACAATGAGCAGTTCTTC
.,TRBV6-5,TRBJ2-3,TRBD1,CASRQGAVTDTQYF,TGTGCCAGCCGACAGGGGGCGGTGACAGATACGCAGTATTTT